The rows below give T cell receptor beta chains drawn from one sample of a study of cytomegalovirus exposure and HLA in healthy donors. The assay was immunoSEQ multiplex PCR, and TCRdb's table has in-frame clones only and misses some. Of about 160,000 clones listed, 86% are singletons. The sequencing sample was made of PBMCs. These receptors came from a woman aged 18-35 years in good health and CMV-seronegative. Each CDR3 is given with its conserved first and last residue. Each record gives: D gene, V gene, clone size, J gene, CDR3 protein, CDR3 DNA. The D gene is left open where the match is weak. Some rows have no size entry. The others give once, few or many, or a class for an expanded clone.

TRBD1	TRBV27	.	TRBJ1-2	CASSSGQGGFGYGYTF	TGTGCCAGCAGTTCCGGACAGGGAGGGTTCGGCTATGGCTACACCTTC
.	TRBV4-3	.	TRBJ1-5	CASSQVRGYQPQHF	TGCGCCAGCAGCCAAGTTAGGGGGTATCAGCCCCAGCATTTT
TRBD1	TRBV4-1	.	TRBJ2-7	CASSQGPPGQDSSYEQYF	TGCGCCAGCAGCCAAGGCCCCCCGGGACAGGATAGCTCCTACGAGCAGTACTTC
TRBD1	TRBV5-4	once	TRBJ1-3	CASSFRTGNWGNTIYF	TGTGCCAGCAGCTTTAGGACAGGGAACTGGGGAAACACCATATATTTT
TRBD2	TRBV18	.	TRBJ2-7	CASSPGTSGAYEQYF	TGTGCCAGCTCCCCCGGGACTAGCGGGGCCTACGAGCAGTACTTC
.	TRBV19	.	TRBJ2-3	CASSLSLTSTDTQYF	TGTGCCAGTAGTCTTAGCCTAACTAGCACAGATACGCAGTATTTT
.	TRBV2	.	TRBJ2-1	CAIPSVPAPILRNEQFF	TGTGCCATACCCAGCGTGCCGGCACCAATACTCCGCAATGAGCAGTTCTTC
.	TRBV6-1	.	TRBJ1-5	CASSEKRIPNQPQHF	TGTGCCAGCAGTGAAAAGAGGATCCCCAATCAGCCCCAGCATTTT
.	TRBV28	.	TRBJ1-1	CASSLVTGYTEAFF	TGTGCCAGCAGCCTAGTTACGGGGTACACTGAAGCTTTCTTT
TRBD1	TRBV29-1	.	TRBJ2-7	CSVETGTPYEQYF	TGCAGCGTTGAGACAGGGACCCCCTACGAGCAGTACTTC
.	TRBV7-9	few	TRBJ2-2	CASSSGVGELFF	TGTGCCAGCAGCTCGGGTGTCGGGGAGCTGTTTTTT
.	TRBV7-9	.	TRBJ2-2	CASSLAFLAGPNTGELFF	TGTGCCAGCAGCTTAGCCTTCTTGGCGGGACCTAACACCGGGGAGCTGTTTTTT
TRBD2	TRBV5-1	.	TRBJ2-1	CASARGAGGPGNEQFF	TGCGCCAGCGCCCGGGGAGCGGGGGGGCCGGGGAATGAGCAGTTCTTC
.	TRBV5-1	.	TRBJ2-2	CASQHGRGAVGTGELFF	TGCGCCAGCCAACATGGCAGGGGAGCGGTCGGCACCGGGGAGCTGTTTTTT
.	TRBV30	.	TRBJ1-2	CAWSVGSRDGYTF	TGTGCCTGGAGTGTAGGGTCCAGGGATGGCTACACCTTC
TRBD1	TRBV2	.	TRBJ1-3	CASSPGRGLTGNTIYF	TGTGCCAGCAGTCCCGGGAGGGGGCTAACTGGAAACACCATATATTTT
.	TRBV9	.	TRBJ1-5	CASSRNGDSNQPQHF	TGTGCCAGCAGCCGAAACGGGGATAGCAATCAGCCCCAGCATTTT
TRBD1	TRBV5-1	once	TRBJ1-2	CASSLGGQGDGYTF	TGCGCCAGCAGCTTGGGTGGACAGGGGGATGGCTACACCTTC
.	TRBV7-2	.	TRBJ1-2	CASSLAGADYGYTF	TGTGCCAGCAGCTTAGCGGGGGCCGACTATGGCTACACCTTC
.	TRBV9	.	TRBJ2-7	CASSVSRQAASYEQYF	TGTGCCAGCAGCGTAAGTAGACAGGCCGCCTCCTACGAGCAGTACTTC
.	TRBV7-8	.	TRBJ2-6	CASSLVRGGHSGANVLTF	TGTGCCAGCAGCTTAGTGCGCGGCGGCCACTCTGGGGCCAACGTCCTGACTTTC
.	TRBV4-1	.	TRBJ1-4	CASSQGVTGPNEKLFF	TGCGCCAGCAGCCAGGGAGTGACAGGCCCGAATGAAAAACTGTTTTTT
TRBD1	TRBV15	once	TRBJ2-1	CATSNRDRGYNEQFF	TGTGCCACCAGCAACAGGGACAGGGGATACAATGAGCAGTTCTTC
.	TRBV4-1	few	TRBJ1-6	CASSQDWVWGGNSPLHF	TGCGCCAGCAGCCAAGATTGGGTTTGGGGAGGTAATTCACCCCTCCACTTT
TRBD1	TRBV19	.	TRBJ2-4	CASSIDRVNQYF	TGTGCCAGTAGTATTGACAGGGTAAATCAGTACTTC
.	TRBV29-1	.	TRBJ2-7	CSGALGPSGVYEQYF	TGCAGCGGTGCCCTGGGGCCTTCAGGGGTTTATGAGCAGTACTTC
TRBD1	TRBV5-1	.	TRBJ2-3	CASRPFRQGFVGTDTQYF	TGCGCCAGCCGGCCCTTTAGACAGGGGTTCGTCGGCACAGATACGCAGTATTTT
.	TRBV6-1	.	TRBJ1-1	CASSFLEGGAFF	TGTGCCAGCAGTTTCTTGGAGGGTGGAGCTTTCTTT
TRBD1	TRBV13	.	TRBJ2-1	CASSPTGTGYNEQFF	TGTGCCAGCAGCCCGACCGGGACAGGCTACAATGAGCAGTTCTTC
.	TRBV4-3	few	TRBJ1-1	CASSLSGDEAFF	TGCGCCAGCAGCCTGTCGGGGGATGAAGCTTTCTTT
.	TRBV5-1	once	TRBJ1-2	CASSLGVGRLDGYTF	TGCGCCAGCAGCTTGGGTGTGGGGCGTTTGGATGGCTACACCTTC
TRBD2	TRBV2	.	TRBJ2-7	CAIQAGGSYEQYF	TGTGCCATCCAAGCGGGAGGCTCCTACGAGCAGTACTTC
.	TRBV7-9	.	TRBJ2-7	CASSLATGEQYF	TGTGCCAGCAGCTTAGCTACGGGGGAGCAGTACTTC
TRBD1	TRBV28	.	TRBJ1-6	CASRTGELSSPLHF	TGTGCCAGTCGGACAGGGGAACTGAGTTCACCCCTCCACTTT
TRBD1	TRBV19	.	TRBJ1-1	CASKPLEGQGPEAFF	TGTGCCAGTAAACCCCTCGAGGGACAGGGCCCTGAAGCTTTCTTT
.	TRBV2	.	TRBJ2-7	CASTRFYEQYF	TGTGCCAGCACTAGATTCTACGAGCAGTACTTC
.	TRBV9	.	TRBJ2-3	CASSLTSGTGTDTQYF	TGTGCCAGCAGCCTCACTAGCGGGACAGGGACTGATACGCAGTATTTT
TRBD1	TRBV7-2	.	TRBJ1-2	CASSLGQVQQGYGYTF	TGTGCCAGCAGCCTGGGACAGGTTCAGCAGGGCTATGGCTACACCTTC
.	TRBV14	few	TRBJ1-2	CASSQGREGVGYTF	TGTGCCAGCAGCCAAGGTCGGGAGGGGGTCGGCTACACCTTC
.	TRBV6-1	.	TRBJ1-2	CASSEPLLYGYTF	TGTGCCAGCAGTGAGCCTCTTCTATATGGCTACACCTTC
.	TRBV9	.	TRBJ2-1	CASSVADRHNEQFF	TGTGCCAGCAGCGTAGCGGACAGACACAATGAGCAGTTCTTC